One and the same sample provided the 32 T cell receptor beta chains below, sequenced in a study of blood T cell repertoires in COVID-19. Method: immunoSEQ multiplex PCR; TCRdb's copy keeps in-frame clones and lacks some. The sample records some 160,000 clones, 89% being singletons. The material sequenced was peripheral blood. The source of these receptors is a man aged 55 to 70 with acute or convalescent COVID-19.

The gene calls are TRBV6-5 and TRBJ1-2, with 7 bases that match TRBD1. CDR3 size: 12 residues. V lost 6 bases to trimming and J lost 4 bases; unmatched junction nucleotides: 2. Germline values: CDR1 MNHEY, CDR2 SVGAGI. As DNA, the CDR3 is TGTGCCAGCAGGGGACAGAGCTATGGCTACACCTTC. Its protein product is CASRGQSYGYTF.

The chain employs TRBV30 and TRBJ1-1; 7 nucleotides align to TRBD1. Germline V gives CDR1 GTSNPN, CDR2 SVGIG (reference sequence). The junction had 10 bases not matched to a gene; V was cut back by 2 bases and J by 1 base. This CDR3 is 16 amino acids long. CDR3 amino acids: CAWSIDKGQKNTEAFF. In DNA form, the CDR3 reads TGTGCCTGGAGTATAGATAAGGGACAGAAGAACACTGAAGCTTTCTTT.

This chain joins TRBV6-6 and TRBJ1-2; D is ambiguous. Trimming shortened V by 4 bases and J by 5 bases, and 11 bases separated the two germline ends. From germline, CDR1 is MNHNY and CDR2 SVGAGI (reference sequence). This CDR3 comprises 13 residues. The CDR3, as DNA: TGTGCCAGCAGTTCGGACTTATGGTATGGCTACACCTTC. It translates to CASSSDLWYGYTF.

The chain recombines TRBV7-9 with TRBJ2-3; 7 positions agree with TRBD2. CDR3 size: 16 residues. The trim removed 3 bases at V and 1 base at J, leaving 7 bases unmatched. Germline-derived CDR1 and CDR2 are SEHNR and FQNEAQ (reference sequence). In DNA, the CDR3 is TGTGCCAGCAGCTTCTCTGGGCTAGCGGGCACAGATACGCAGTATTTT. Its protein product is CASSFSGLAGTDTQYF.

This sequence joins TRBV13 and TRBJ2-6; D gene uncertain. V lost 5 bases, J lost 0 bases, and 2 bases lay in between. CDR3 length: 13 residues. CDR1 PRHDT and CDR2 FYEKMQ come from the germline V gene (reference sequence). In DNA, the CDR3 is TGTGCCAGCAGCCACTCTGGGGCCAACGTCCTGACTTTC. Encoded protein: CASSHSGANVLTF.

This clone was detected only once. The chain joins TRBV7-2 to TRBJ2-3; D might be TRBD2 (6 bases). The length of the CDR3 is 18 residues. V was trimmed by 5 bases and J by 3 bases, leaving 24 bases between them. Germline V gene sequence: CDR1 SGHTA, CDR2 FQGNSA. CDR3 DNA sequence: TGTGCCAGCAGCATCATCCTCCCGGGAGACCGGGGGACAGATACGCAGTATTTT. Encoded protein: CASSIILPGDRGTDTQYF.

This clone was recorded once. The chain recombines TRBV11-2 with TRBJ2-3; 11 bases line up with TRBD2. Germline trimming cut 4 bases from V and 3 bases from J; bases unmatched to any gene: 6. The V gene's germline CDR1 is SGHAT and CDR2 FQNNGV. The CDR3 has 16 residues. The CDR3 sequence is CASSSGLAGWTDTQYF. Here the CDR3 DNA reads TGTGCCAGCAGCTCCGGACTAGCGGGTTGGACAGATACGCAGTATTTT.

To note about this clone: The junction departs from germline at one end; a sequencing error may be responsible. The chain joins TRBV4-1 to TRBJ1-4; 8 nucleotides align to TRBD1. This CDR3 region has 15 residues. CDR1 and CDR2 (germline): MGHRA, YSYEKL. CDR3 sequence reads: CASSLSDRAYDKLFF. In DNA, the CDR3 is TGCGCCAGCAGCCTTTCGGACAGGGCTTATGACAAACTGTTTTTT.

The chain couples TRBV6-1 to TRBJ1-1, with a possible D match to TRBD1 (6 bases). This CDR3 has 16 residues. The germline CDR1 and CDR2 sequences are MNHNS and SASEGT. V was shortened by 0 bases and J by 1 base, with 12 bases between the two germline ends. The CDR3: CASSEALRTENTEAFF. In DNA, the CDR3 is TGTGCCAGCAGTGAAGCGCTTCGGACAGAGAACACTGAAGCTTTCTTT.

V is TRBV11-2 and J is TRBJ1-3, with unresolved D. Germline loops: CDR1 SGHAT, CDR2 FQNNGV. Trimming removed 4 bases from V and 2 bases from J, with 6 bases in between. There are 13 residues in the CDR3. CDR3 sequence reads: CASSSDTGNTIYF. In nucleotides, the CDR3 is TGTGCCAGCAGCTCCGACACTGGAAACACCATATATTTT.

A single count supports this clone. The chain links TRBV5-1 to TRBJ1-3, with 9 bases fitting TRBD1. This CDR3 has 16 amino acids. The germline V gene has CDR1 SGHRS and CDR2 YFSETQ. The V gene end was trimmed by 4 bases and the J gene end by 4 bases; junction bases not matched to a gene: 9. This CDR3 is CASSGGQGILGNTIYF. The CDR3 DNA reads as TGCGCCAGCAGCGGGGGACAGGGAATTTTAGGAAACACCATATATTTT.

In DNA form, the CDR3 reads TGTGCCAGCGGCCAGGGGGCTACAAGTAATGAAAAACTGTTTTTT. Translation gives CASGQGATSNEKLFF. The chain employs TRBV7-9 and TRBJ1-4; 8 bases agree with TRBD1. V was pared by 8 bases and J by 4 bases, with 9 bases of the junction left unmatched. Germline-derived CDR1 and CDR2 are SEHNR and FQNEAQ (reference sequence). The CDR3 is 15 amino acids. The full variable domain, in which reference TRBV7-9 and TRBJ1-4 provide the parts outside the CDR3, is DTGVSQNPRHKITKRGQNVTFRCDPISEHNRLYWYRQTLGQGPEFLTYFQNEAQLEKSRLLSDRFSAERPKGSFSTLEIQRTEQGDSAMYLCASGQGATSNEKLFFGSGTQLSVL.

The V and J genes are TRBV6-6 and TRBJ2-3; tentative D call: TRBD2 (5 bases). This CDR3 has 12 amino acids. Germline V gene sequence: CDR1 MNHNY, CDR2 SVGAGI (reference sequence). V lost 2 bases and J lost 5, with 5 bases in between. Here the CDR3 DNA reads TGTGCCAGCAGTTACGCGGGAGATACGCAGTATTTT. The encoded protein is CASSYAGDTQYF.

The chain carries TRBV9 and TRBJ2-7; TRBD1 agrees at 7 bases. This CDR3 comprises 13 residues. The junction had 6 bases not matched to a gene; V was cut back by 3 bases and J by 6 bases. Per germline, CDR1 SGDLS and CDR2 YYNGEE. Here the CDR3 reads CASSEGTVAEQYF. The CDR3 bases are TGTGCCAGCAGCGAGGGGACAGTTGCCGAGCAGTACTTC. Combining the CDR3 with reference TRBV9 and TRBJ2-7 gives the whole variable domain DSGVTQTPKHLITATGQRVTLRCSPRSGDLSVYWYQQSLDQGLQFLIQYYNGEERAKGNILERFSAQQFPDLHSELNLSSLELGDSALYFCASSEGTVAEQYFGPGTRLTVT.

DNA of the CDR3: TGTGCCAGCCGCAGGGGTGGTACTGAAGCTTTCTTT. Amino acid sequence: CASRRGGTEAFF. The chain combines TRBV27 with TRBJ1-1; D is perhaps TRBD1 (6 bases). CDR3 length: 12 amino acids. Germline CDR1 and CDR2: MNHEY and SMNVEV (reference sequence). The V end was cut by 8 bases, the J end by 5 bases, with 12 bases between.

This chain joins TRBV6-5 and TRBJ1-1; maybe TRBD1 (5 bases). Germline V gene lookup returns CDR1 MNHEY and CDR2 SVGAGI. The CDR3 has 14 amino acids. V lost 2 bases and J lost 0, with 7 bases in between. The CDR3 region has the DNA TGTGCCAGCAGTTACGGGGGGGTGAACACTGAAGCTTTCTTT. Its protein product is CASSYGGVNTEAFF.

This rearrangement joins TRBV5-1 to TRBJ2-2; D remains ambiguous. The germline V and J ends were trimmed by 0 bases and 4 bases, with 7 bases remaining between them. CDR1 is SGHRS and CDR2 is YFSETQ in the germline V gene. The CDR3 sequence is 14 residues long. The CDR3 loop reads CASSLEPSTGELFF. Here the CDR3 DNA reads TGCGCCAGCAGCTTGGAGCCGTCCACCGGGGAGCTGTTTTTT.

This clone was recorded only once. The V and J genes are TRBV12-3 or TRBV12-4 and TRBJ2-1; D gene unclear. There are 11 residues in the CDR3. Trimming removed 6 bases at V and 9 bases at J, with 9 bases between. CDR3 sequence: CASRPSGEQFF. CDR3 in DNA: TGTGCCAGCAGGCCTTCGGGTGAGCAGTTCTTC.

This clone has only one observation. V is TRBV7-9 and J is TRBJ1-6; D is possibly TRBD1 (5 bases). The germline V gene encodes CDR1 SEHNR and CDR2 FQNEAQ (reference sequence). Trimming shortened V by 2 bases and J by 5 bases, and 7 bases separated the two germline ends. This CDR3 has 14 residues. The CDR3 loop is CASSLSRDNSPLHF. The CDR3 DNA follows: TGTGCCAGCAGCTTATCCAGGGATAATTCACCCCTCCACTTT. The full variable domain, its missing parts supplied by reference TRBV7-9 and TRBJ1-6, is DTGVSQNPRHKITKRGQNVTFRCDPISEHNRLYWYRQTLGQGPEFLTYFQNEAQLEKSRLLSDRFSAERPKGSFSTLEIQRTEQGDSAMYLCASSLSRDNSPLHFGNGTRLTVT.

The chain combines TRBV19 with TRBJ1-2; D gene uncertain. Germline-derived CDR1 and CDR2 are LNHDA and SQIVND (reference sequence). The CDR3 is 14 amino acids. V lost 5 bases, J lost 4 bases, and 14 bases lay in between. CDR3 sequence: CASSFLQNIYGYTF. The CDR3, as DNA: TGTGCCAGTAGTTTCCTCCAGAACATCTATGGCTACACCTTC.

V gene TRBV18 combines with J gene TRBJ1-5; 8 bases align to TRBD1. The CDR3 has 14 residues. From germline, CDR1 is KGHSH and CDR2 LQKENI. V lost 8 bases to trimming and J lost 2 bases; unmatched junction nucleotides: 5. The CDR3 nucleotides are TGTGCCAGCCTAGCACAGGGGGGCAATCAGCCCCAGCATTTT. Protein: CASLAQGGNQPQHF. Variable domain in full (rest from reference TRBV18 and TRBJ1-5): NAGVMQNPRHLVRRRGQEARLRCSPMKGHSHVYWYRQLPEEGLKFMVYLQKENIIDESGMPKERFSAEFPKEGPSILRIQQVVRGDSAAYFCASLAQGGNQPQHFGDGTRLSIL.

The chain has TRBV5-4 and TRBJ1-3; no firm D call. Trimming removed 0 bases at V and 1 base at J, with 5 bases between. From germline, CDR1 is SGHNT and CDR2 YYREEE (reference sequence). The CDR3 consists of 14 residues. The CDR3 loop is CASSLDTSGNTIYF. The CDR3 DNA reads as TGTGCCAGCAGCTTGGACACATCTGGAAACACCATATATTTT.

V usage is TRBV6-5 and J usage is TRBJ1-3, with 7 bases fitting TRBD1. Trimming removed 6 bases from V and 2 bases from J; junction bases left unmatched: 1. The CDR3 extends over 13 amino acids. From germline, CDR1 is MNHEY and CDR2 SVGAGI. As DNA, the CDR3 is TGTGCCAGCAGCACAGGGGCTGGAAACACCATATATTTT. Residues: CASSTGAGNTIYF.

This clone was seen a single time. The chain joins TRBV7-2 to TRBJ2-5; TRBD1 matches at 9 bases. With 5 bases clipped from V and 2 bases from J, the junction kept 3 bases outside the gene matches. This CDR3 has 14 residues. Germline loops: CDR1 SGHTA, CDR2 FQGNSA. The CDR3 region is CASSPDRGQETQYF. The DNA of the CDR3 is TGTGCCAGCAGCCCGGACAGGGGTCAAGAGACCCAGTACTTC.

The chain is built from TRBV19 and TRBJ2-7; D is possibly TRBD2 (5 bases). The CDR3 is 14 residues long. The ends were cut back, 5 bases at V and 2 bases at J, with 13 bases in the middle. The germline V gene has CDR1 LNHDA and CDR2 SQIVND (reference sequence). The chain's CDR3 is CASSPSPGAYEQYF. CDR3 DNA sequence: TGTGCCAGTAGTCCATCCCCCGGGGCCTACGAGCAGTACTTC. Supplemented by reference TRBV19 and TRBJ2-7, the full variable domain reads DGGITQSPKYLFRKEGQNVTLSCEQNLNHDAMYWYRQDPGQGLRLIYYSQIVNDFQKGDIAEGYSVSREKKESFPLTVTSAQKNPTAFYLCASSPSPGAYEQYFGPGTRLTVT.

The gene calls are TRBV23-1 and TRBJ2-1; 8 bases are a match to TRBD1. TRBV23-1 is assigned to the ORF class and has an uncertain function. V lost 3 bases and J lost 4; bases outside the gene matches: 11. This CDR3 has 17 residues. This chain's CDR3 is CASSHGVGDRFYNEQFF. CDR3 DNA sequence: TGCGCCAGCAGTCATGGGGTTGGGGACAGGTTTTACAATGAGCAGTTCTTC.

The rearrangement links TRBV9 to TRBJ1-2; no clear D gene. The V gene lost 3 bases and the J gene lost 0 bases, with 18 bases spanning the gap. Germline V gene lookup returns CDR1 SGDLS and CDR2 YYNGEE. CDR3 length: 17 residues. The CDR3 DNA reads TGTGCCAGCAGCGAACTCCCAGCGCCGGGAGCTAACTATGGCTACACCTTC. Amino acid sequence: CASSELPAPGANYGYTF.

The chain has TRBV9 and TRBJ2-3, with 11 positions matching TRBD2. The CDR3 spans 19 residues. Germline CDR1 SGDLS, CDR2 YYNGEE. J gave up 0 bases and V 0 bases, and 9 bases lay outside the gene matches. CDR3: CASSVVALAGGSSTDTQYF. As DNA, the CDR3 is TGTGCCAGCAGCGTAGTAGCCCTAGCGGGGGGCTCTAGCACAGATACGCAGTATTTT.

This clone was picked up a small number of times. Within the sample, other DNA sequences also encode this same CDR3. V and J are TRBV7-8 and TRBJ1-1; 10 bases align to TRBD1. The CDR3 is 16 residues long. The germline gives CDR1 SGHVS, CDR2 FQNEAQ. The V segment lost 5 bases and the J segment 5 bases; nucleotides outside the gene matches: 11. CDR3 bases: TGTGCCAGCAGCCCCCGGGACAGGGGAGTTGGGACTGAAGCTTTCTTT. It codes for CASSPRDRGVGTEAFF.

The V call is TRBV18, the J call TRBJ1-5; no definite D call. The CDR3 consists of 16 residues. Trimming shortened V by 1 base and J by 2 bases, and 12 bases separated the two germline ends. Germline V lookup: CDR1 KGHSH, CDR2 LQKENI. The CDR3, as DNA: TGTGCCAGCTCACCACTACCCCCTGAGGGCAATCAGCCCCAGCATTTT. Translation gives CASSPLPPEGNQPQHF.

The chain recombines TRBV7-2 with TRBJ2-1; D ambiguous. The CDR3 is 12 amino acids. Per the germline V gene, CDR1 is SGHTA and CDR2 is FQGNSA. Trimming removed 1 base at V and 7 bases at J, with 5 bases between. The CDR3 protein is CASSLGSNEQFF. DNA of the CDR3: TGTGCCAGCAGCTTAGGCAGTAATGAGCAGTTCTTC.

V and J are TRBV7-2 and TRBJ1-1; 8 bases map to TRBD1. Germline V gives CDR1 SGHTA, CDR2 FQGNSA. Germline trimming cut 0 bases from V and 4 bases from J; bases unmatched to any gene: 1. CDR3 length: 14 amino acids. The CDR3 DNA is TGTGCCAGCAGCTTAGCGGACAGGGTCACTGAAGCTTTCTTT. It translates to CASSLADRVTEAFF.